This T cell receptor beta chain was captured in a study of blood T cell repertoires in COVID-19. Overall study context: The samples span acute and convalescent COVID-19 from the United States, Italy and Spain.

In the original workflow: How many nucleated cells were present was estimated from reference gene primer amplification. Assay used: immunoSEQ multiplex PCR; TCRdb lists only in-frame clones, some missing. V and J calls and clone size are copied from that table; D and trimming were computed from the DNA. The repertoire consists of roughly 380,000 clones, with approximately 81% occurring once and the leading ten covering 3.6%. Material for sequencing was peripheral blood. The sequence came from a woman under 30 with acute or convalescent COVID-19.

CDR3 bases: TGTGCCATCAGCGGACCGGGACAGGGGAAGGAGCAGTACTTC. Amino acid sequence: CAISGPGQGKEQYF. The genes are TRBV10-3 and TRBJ2-7, with 10 bases lining up with TRBD1. Germline trimming cut 6 bases from V and 7 bases from J; bases unmatched to any gene: 9. CDR1 ENHRY and CDR2 SYGVKD come from the germline V gene. The CDR3 spans 14 residues.